Each of the 21 T cell receptor beta chains below was sequenced from the same sample in a study of blood T cell repertoires in COVID-19. The data were produced by immunoSEQ multiplex PCR, yet TCRdb's version contains in-frame clones alone and is incomplete. The data show approximately 110,000 clones, roughly 80% seen once. Specimen: peripheral blood. The receptors were sampled from an older man with active or convalescent COVID-19.

The V and J genes are TRBV5-1 and TRBJ1-2; D is possibly TRBD1 (5 bases). Trimming took 0 bases from V and 2 from J, leaving 5 bases between them. The germline V gene has CDR1 SGHRS and CDR2 YFSETQ. The CDR3 contains 13 residues. This CDR3 reads CASSLGGNYGYTF. CDR3 DNA: TGCGCCAGCAGCTTGGGGGGCAACTATGGCTACACCTTC.

The J gene is TRBJ1-3, the V gene TRBV14; possibly TRBD1 for D (5 bases). Per the germline V gene, CDR1 is SGHDN and CDR2 is FVKESK. V shed 0 bases and J shed 4 bases, with 13 bases lying between them. The CDR3 sequence is 16 residues long. The CDR3 sequence: CASSQDAGPLGNTIYF. CDR3 sequence (DNA): TGTGCCAGCAGCCAAGATGCAGGGCCACTCGGAAACACCATATATTTT.

The CDR3 DNA is TGTGCCAGCAGTGTCCCTGGGGCGACGGCTGAAGCTTTCTTT. Amino acid sequence: CASSVPGATAEAFF. This chain links TRBV6-6 with TRBJ1-1, with a tentative D call TRBD1 (5 bases). The CDR3 is 14 amino acids. Germline V gene data show CDR1 as MNHNY and CDR2 as SVGAGI (reference sequence). Trimming pared 5 bases from V and 6 bases from J, leaving 16 bases between.

This chain links TRBV5-1 with TRBJ2-1, with TRBD1 as a possible D gene (5 bases). The length of the CDR3 is 15 residues. Looked up from germline, CDR1 is SGHRS and CDR2 is YFSETQ. V lost 0 bases and J 8 bases, leaving 15 bases between the germline ends. This CDR3 is CASSLGQGTYDEQFF. For the CDR3, the DNA is TGCGCCAGCAGCTTGGGGCAGGGCACGTATGATGAGCAGTTCTTC. The complete variable domain, with remaining parts taken from reference TRBV5-1 and TRBJ2-1, reads KAGVTQTPRYLIKTRGQQVTLSCSPISGHRSVSWYQQTPGQGLQFLFEYFSETQRNKGNFPGRFSGRQFSNSRSEMNVSTLELGDSALYLCASSLGQGTYDEQFFGPGTRLTVL.

This clone has only one observation. The chain recombines TRBV2 with TRBJ1-4; possible D gene TRBD1, 6 bases. The CDR3 spans 14 residues. Germline V lookup: CDR1 SNHLY, CDR2 FYNNEI. Trimming took off 6 bases at V and 3 bases at J, with 11 bases between the two ends. Here the CDR3 DNA reads TGTGCCAGCAGCGTCACAGGGTCTAATGAAAAACTGTTTTTT. This gives the protein CASSVTGSNEKLFF. Drawing the rest from reference TRBV2 and TRBJ1-4, the complete variable domain is EPEVTQTPSHQVTQMGQEVILRCVPISNHLYFYWYRQILGQKVEFLVSFYNNEISEKSEIFDDQFSVERPDGSNFTLKIRSTKLEDSAMYFCASSVTGSNEKLFFGSGTQLSVL.

V is TRBV5-5 and J is TRBJ2-1; the match to TRBD2 covers 8 bases. Losses at the gene ends were 2 bases for V and 3 bases for J; bases not matched to a gene: 7. Germline V gene sequence: CDR1 SGHKS, CDR2 YYEKEE (reference sequence). The length of the CDR3 is 16 residues. This CDR3 is CASSFLGGGGYNEQFF. The CDR3 DNA reads TGTGCCAGCAGCTTCCTCGGGGGGGGTGGCTACAATGAGCAGTTCTTC.

The rearrangement joins TRBV28 to TRBJ2-5; 9 bases are a match to TRBD2. The CDR3 consists of 13 residues. Germline CDR1 and CDR2: MDHEN and SYDVKM. J lost 5 bases, V lost 2 bases, and 0 bases had no gene match. DNA of the CDR3: TGTGCCAGCAGTTTAAGCGGGAGGGAGACCCAGTACTTC. Its translation is CASSLSGRETQYF.

The J gene is TRBJ1-2, the V gene TRBV6-5, with 7 bases matching TRBD1. The trim removed 6 bases at V and 4 bases at J, leaving 5 bases unmatched. The germline V gene encodes CDR1 MNHEY and CDR2 SVGAGI. This CDR3 spans 13 amino acids. CDR3 sequence reads: CASRPQGSYGYTF. The CDR3 DNA reads as TGTGCCAGCAGACCACAGGGGAGCTATGGCTACACCTTC.

This clone turned up a few times. The chain uses TRBV25-1 and TRBJ2-2; 9 bases are a match to TRBD2. From germline, CDR1 is MGHDK and CDR2 SYGVNS. This CDR3 region has 15 residues. Unmatched junction bases numbered 4, after V lost 4 bases and J lost 4 bases. CDR3 loop: CASSATSGGTGELFF. CDR3 in DNA: TGTGCCAGCAGTGCGACTAGCGGAGGCACCGGGGAGCTGTTTTTT.

V gene TRBV5-1 combines with J gene TRBJ1-6; D gene unclear. Germline values: CDR1 SGHRS, CDR2 YFSETQ. CDR3 length equals 13 residues. V lost 2 bases and J 8 bases, leaving 8 bases between the germline ends. CDR3 amino acids: CASSLNPDSPLHF. CDR3 coding DNA: TGCGCCAGCAGCTTAAACCCGGATTCACCCCTCCACTTT.

This clone was detected a few times. The CDR3 DNA sequence: TGTGCCAGCTCACCAATGACTGATTTCTCTGGAAACACCATATATTTT. It encodes CASSPMTDFSGNTIYF. The chain combines TRBV18 with TRBJ1-3; D unresolved. Trimming removed 2 bases from V and 0 bases from J, with 11 bases in between. Germline values: CDR1 KGHSH, CDR2 LQKENI. The CDR3 totals 16 residues.

V usage is TRBV7-2 and J usage is TRBJ1-4; 8 positions match TRBD1. The trim removed 5 bases at V and 8 bases at J, leaving 10 bases unmatched. CDR3 length equals 15 residues. CDR1 is SGHTA and CDR2 is FQGNSA in the germline V gene. The CDR3 here is CASSQTRGRVEKLFF. The CDR3 nucleotides read TGTGCCAGCAGCCAGACCAGGGGGCGGGTAGAAAAACTGTTTTTT. The full variable domain, completed using reference TRBV7-2 and TRBJ1-4, is GAGVSQSPSNKVTEKGKDVELRCDPISGHTALYWYRQSLGQGLEFLIYFQGNSAPDKSGLPSDRFSAERTGGSVSTLTIQRTQQEDSAVYLCASSQTRGRVEKLFFGSGTQLSVL.

The genes are TRBV6-5 and TRBJ1-5, with 8 bases matching TRBD1. Germline V CDR1 and CDR2: MNHEY, SVGAGI. The CDR3 contains 15 residues. With 5 bases clipped from V and 6 bases from J, the junction kept 9 bases outside the gene matches. The CDR3 protein is CASSPDRVGGQPQHF. The CDR3 DNA is TGTGCCAGCAGTCCGGACAGGGTAGGGGGTCAGCCCCAGCATTTT.

The rearrangement uses TRBV6-1 and TRBJ1-2; D is perhaps TRBD1 (5 bases). V gave up 2 bases and J gave up 8 bases, with 18 bases separating them. The germline V gene has CDR1 MNHNS and CDR2 SASEGT. The CDR3 has 15 amino acids. The CDR3 loop is CASSESAGRIGGYTF. Here the CDR3 DNA reads TGTGCCAGCAGTGAATCGGCAGGGAGGATAGGCGGCTACACCTTC.

V usage is TRBV3-1 (or the pseudogene TRBV3-2) and J usage is TRBJ1-1, with 7 bases matching TRBD1. Looked up from germline, CDR1 is LGHDT and CDR2 is YNNKEL (reference sequence). With 1 base clipped from V and 3 bases from J, the junction kept 5 bases outside the gene matches. The CDR3 spans 15 residues. CDR3 sequence reads: CASSQGTGRDTEAFF. DNA of the CDR3: TGTGCCAGCAGCCAAGGGACAGGAAGGGACACTGAAGCTTTCTTT.

The rearrangement uses TRBV19 and TRBJ2-3; maybe TRBD2 (5 bases). Trimming took 0 bases from V and 2 from J, leaving 9 bases between them. CDR3 length equals 15 residues. Germline V gene sequence: CDR1 LNHDA, CDR2 SQIVND (reference sequence). Here the CDR3 DNA reads TGTGCCAGTAGTATAGAAGGGAGAGACACAGATACGCAGTATTTT. Protein product: CASSIEGRDTDTQYF.

V is TRBV2 and J is TRBJ1-3; 7 bases are shared with TRBD1. The CDR3 runs to 16 residues. The junction had 8 bases not matched to a gene; V was cut back by 5 bases and J by 1 base. From germline, CDR1 is SNHLY and CDR2 FYNNEI. The CDR3 nucleotides are TGTGCCAGCAGTTCCGGGACAGAGGAATCTGGAAACACCATATATTTT. It translates to CASSSGTEESGNTIYF. Full variable domain (remainder filled in from reference TRBV2 and TRBJ1-3): EPEVTQTPSHQVTQMGQEVILRCVPISNHLYFYWYRQILGQKVEFLVSFYNNEISEKSEIFDDQFSVERPDGSNFTLKIRSTKLEDSAMYFCASSSGTEESGNTIYFGEGSWLTVV.

The chain carries TRBV7-9 and TRBJ2-5, with 15 bases that match TRBD2. V was clipped by 5 bases and J by 3 bases; unmatched bases: 7. This CDR3 has 17 amino acids. Germline-derived CDR1 and CDR2 are SEHNR and FQNEAQ (reference sequence). The CDR3 region has the DNA TGTGCCAGCAGCCCCGGGACTAGCGGGGGGCAAGAAGAGACCCAGTACTTC. This sequence encodes CASSPGTSGGQEETQYF.

The chain combines TRBV25-1 with TRBJ2-3; the match to TRBD2 covers 11 bases. V was clipped by 3 bases and J by 2 bases; unmatched bases: 4. Germline assignment: CDR1 MGHDK and CDR2 SYGVNS. The CDR3 spans 16 residues. The CDR3 region has the DNA TGTGCCAGCAGTGAGAGGACTAGCGGGTTCACAGATACGCAGTATTTT. Translating gives CASSERTSGFTDTQYF. Looking up the rest from reference TRBV25-1 and TRBJ2-3 gives the full variable domain: EADIYQTPRYLVIGTGKKITLECSQTMGHDKMYWYQQDPGMELHLIHYSYGVNSTEKGDLSSESTVSRIRTEHFPLTLESARPSHTSQYLCASSERTSGFTDTQYFGPGTRLTVL.

The gene calls are TRBV3-1 (or the pseudogene TRBV3-2) and TRBJ1-4; no firm D call. This CDR3 has 12 amino acids. Per germline, CDR1 LGHDT and CDR2 YNNKEL (reference sequence). The germline V and J ends were trimmed by 6 bases and 8 bases, with 10 bases remaining between them. The DNA for the CDR3 is TGTGCCAGCAGGGCACCTCACGAAAAACTGTTTTTT. Its protein is CASRAPHEKLFF.

This CDR3 is CASSESLGSSYNEQFF. CDR3 sequence (DNA): TGTGCCAGCAGTGAATCATTGGGCAGCTCCTACAATGAGCAGTTCTTC. The gene calls are TRBV25-1 and TRBJ2-1; unclear D gene. The germline gives CDR1 MGHDK, CDR2 SYGVNS. CDR3 length equals 16 residues. Trimming removed 1 base at V and 0 bases at J, with 10 bases between.